A single T cell receptor (beta chain) is shown here with its context. What it binds is unknown. This specimen belongs to a study of CD8 T cells in Susac syndrome. Study results and limitations: As acknowledged by the study, its TCR sequencing and HLA analysis included a relatively small number of individuals.

Germline CDR1 KGHSH, CDR2 LQKENI. The V gene lost 2 bases and the J gene lost 3 bases, with 11 bases spanning the gap. The CDR3 runs to 15 residues. TCR beta from blood CD8+ and CD4+ T cells was sequenced. Both CD4+ and CD8+ T cells were negatively isolated, and TEMRA cells underwent FACS enrichment. It was with random hexamers that roughly 0.5 to 1 ug RNA was reverse transcribed. An immunoSEQ multiplex PCR generated amplified TCR beta CDR3 products spanning 54 Vbeta and 13 Jbeta. MiXCR was run by TCRdb on the immunoSEQ multiplex PCR reads, yielding one entry per CDR3 protein. The sample has some 150,000 distinct CDR3 sequences; approximately 94% are singletons.

This chain links TRBV18 with TRBJ2-1, with D tentatively TRBD2 (6 bases). The sequenced sample consisted of CD4+ T cells from PBMCs. This clonotype originated in a human donor in good health. The CDR3 reads CASSPSTSLYNEQFF. As DNA, the CDR3 is TGTGCCAGCTCACCATCCACTAGCCTCTACAATGAGCAGTTCTTC.